This T cell receptor beta chain appears in the sequencing data of a study of blood T cells in healthy people across ages. The CDR3 is 16 amino acids. From germline, CDR1 is SEHNR and CDR2 FQNEAQ (reference sequence). V dropped 4 bases and J dropped 0 bases, with 12 bases sitting between them. This clonotype showed up just a few times. Alongside a J-beta primer mix, a sample-barcoded 5' primer served in a second PCR lasting roughly 7 to 11 cycles. A single record per CDR3 protein comes from TCRdb applying MiXCR to the 5' RACE reads. The sample lists around 800,000 distinct CDR3 sequences; about a quarter were seen once. The sample was also linked to a second study, of T cells of mothers and their children.

The sequence derives from a boy aged 10-17 years in good health. Sequencing was performed on blood. The chain is built from TRBV7-9 and TRBJ1-4; D not resolved. CDR3 sequence: CASSSRGVATNEKLFF. DNA for the CDR3: TGTGCCAGCAGCTCCCGTGGAGTTGCAACTAATGAAAAACTGTTTTTT.